The rows below give T cell receptor beta chains drawn from one sample of a study of blood T cell repertoires in COVID-19. Clones were read by immunoSEQ multiplex PCR, and TCRdb kept only the in-frame ones, dropping some. The data contain more than 300,000 clones, roughly 90% of them singletons. Sequenced: PBMCs or T cells enriched from blood (not recorded which). Receptors were obtained from a woman aged 25 to 39 who had recovered from COVID-19. Each CDR3 is given with its conserved first and last residue. The D gene is left open where the match is weak. Some rows have no size entry. The others give once, few or many, or a class for an expanded clone.

j_call: TRBJ2-6; v_call: TRBV19; d_call: NA; clone_size: few; cdr3_nt: TGTGCCAGTAGTCCCGCAGGGGTTGGGGCCAACGTCCTGACTTTC; cdr3_aa: CASSPAGVGANVLTF
j_call: TRBJ2-1; v_call: TRBV5-1; d_call: NA; clone_size: NA; cdr3_nt: TGCGCCAGCAGCGCCGGGACTTCCTACAATGAGCAGTTCTTC; cdr3_aa: CASSAGTSYNEQFF
j_call: TRBJ1-2; v_call: TRBV5-1; d_call: NA; clone_size: NA; cdr3_nt: TGCGCCAGCAGCTTTTCGGCAGGGTCAGTCTATGGCTACACCTTC; cdr3_aa: CASSFSAGSVYGYTF
j_call: TRBJ2-1; v_call: TRBV11-2; d_call: NA; clone_size: NA; cdr3_nt: TGTGCCAGCAGCTCTGGACTGAACAATGAGCAGTTCTTC; cdr3_aa: CASSSGLNNEQFF
j_call: TRBJ1-1; v_call: TRBV29-1; d_call: TRBD1; clone_size: NA; cdr3_nt: TGCAGCGTTCAACCGGGACAGGGCACTGAAGCTTTCTTT; cdr3_aa: CSVQPGQGTEAFF
j_call: TRBJ2-7; v_call: TRBV6-5; d_call: TRBD1; clone_size: NA; cdr3_nt: TGTGCCAGCAGCGACAGGGCCGAGCAGTACTTC; cdr3_aa: CASSDRAEQYF
j_call: TRBJ1-1; v_call: TRBV27; d_call: NA; clone_size: NA; cdr3_nt: TGTGCCAGCAGACTTGACAGGATGAACACTGAAGCTTTCTTT; cdr3_aa: CASRLDRMNTEAFF
j_call: TRBJ2-2; v_call: TRBV4-1; d_call: NA; clone_size: NA; cdr3_nt: TGCGCCAGCAGCCAAGTTGACGTTACTGAGGTCATCGGGGAGCTGTTTTTT; cdr3_aa: CASSQVDVTEVIGELFF
j_call: TRBJ2-7; v_call: TRBV5-1; d_call: NA; clone_size: NA; cdr3_nt: TGCGCCAGCAGCTTGGAAGCGGTCTACGAGCAGTACTTC; cdr3_aa: CASSLEAVYEQYF
j_call: TRBJ2-7; v_call: TRBV19; d_call: TRBD1; clone_size: few; cdr3_nt: TGTGCCAGTGGTATTGGGACAGGGCCCTACGAGCAGTACTTC; cdr3_aa: CASGIGTGPYEQYF
j_call: TRBJ2-1; v_call: TRBV19; d_call: NA; clone_size: NA; cdr3_nt: TGTGCCAGTAGTCCCACCGGGAACACCTACAATGAGCAGTTCTTC; cdr3_aa: CASSPTGNTYNEQFF
j_call: TRBJ1-3; v_call: TRBV27; d_call: NA; clone_size: NA; cdr3_nt: TGTGCCAGCAGAGACAGACCCTCTGGAAACACCATATATTTT; cdr3_aa: CASRDRPSGNTIYF
j_call: TRBJ2-7; v_call: TRBV28; d_call: NA; clone_size: NA; cdr3_nt: TGTGCCAGCAGTTTCAACGGACAAGGAGCTTACGAGCAGTACTTC; cdr3_aa: CASSFNGQGAYEQYF
j_call: TRBJ2-2; v_call: TRBV7-9; d_call: TRBD1; clone_size: NA; cdr3_nt: TGTGCCAGCAGCTTAGCCCCTTGGACAGGGGTTTACACCGGGGAGCTGTTTTTT; cdr3_aa: CASSLAPWTGVYTGELFF
j_call: TRBJ1-1; v_call: TRBV7-8; d_call: NA; clone_size: NA; cdr3_nt: TGTGCCAGCAGACCACACATGGCCGCTGAAGCTTTCTTT; cdr3_aa: CASRPHMAAEAFF
j_call: TRBJ2-2; v_call: TRBV28; d_call: TRBD2; clone_size: once; cdr3_nt: TGTGCCAGCATTAGCGGGATAATGGCCGGGGAGCTGTTTTTT; cdr3_aa: CASISGIMAGELFF
j_call: TRBJ1-2; v_call: TRBV19; d_call: NA; clone_size: NA; cdr3_nt: TGTGCCAGCTTACCGGGACACCGAGGCGCTAACTATGGCTACACCTTC; cdr3_aa: CASLPGHRGANYGYTF
j_call: TRBJ2-1; v_call: TRBV3-1/TRBV3-2; d_call: NA; clone_size: NA; cdr3_nt: TGTGCCAGCAGCCAAGCCGTAGGAGGGAGTACCTACAATGAGCAGTTCTTC; cdr3_aa: CASSQAVGGSTYNEQFF
j_call: TRBJ2-5; v_call: TRBV7-2; d_call: NA; clone_size: once; cdr3_nt: TGTGCCAGCAGCTTAGGTCGTAGGACTAGGGGGCAAGAGACCCAGTACTTC; cdr3_aa: CASSLGRRTRGQETQYF
j_call: TRBJ2-3; v_call: TRBV28; d_call: TRBD2; clone_size: NA; cdr3_nt: TGTGCCACCTTAAAGCGGGAACCCACAGATACGCAGTATTTT; cdr3_aa: CATLKREPTDTQYF
j_call: TRBJ1-5; v_call: TRBV28; d_call: NA; clone_size: NA; cdr3_nt: TGTGCCAGCAGTTTGAAGGGGCGCAATCAGCCCCAGCATTTT; cdr3_aa: CASSLKGRNQPQHF
j_call: TRBJ1-2; v_call: TRBV23-1; d_call: NA; clone_size: NA; cdr3_nt: TGCGCCAGCGGGCCCGGGGGGTCTGGCTACACCTTC; cdr3_aa: CASGPGGSGYTF
j_call: TRBJ1-2; v_call: TRBV13; d_call: TRBD1; clone_size: NA; cdr3_nt: TGTGCCAGCAGCTTGGACAGGGGAGGGGATGGCTACACCTTC; cdr3_aa: CASSLDRGGDGYTF
j_call: TRBJ1-5; v_call: TRBV7-8; d_call: TRBD1; clone_size: NA; cdr3_nt: TGTGCCAGCAGCCCATGGGACAGGACGATAAATCAGCCCCAGCATTTT; cdr3_aa: CASSPWDRTINQPQHF
j_call: TRBJ1-2; v_call: TRBV19; d_call: NA; clone_size: NA; cdr3_nt: TGTGCCAGTACTGATCCACCGGGACTGTCCTATGGCTACACCTTC; cdr3_aa: CASTDPPGLSYGYTF
j_call: TRBJ2-7; v_call: TRBV2; d_call: NA; clone_size: once; cdr3_nt: TGTGCCAGCAGTGAAGCGTGGGGGGGCTCTGCCGAGCAGTACTTC; cdr3_aa: CASSEAWGGSAEQYF
j_call: TRBJ2-5; v_call: TRBV11-1; d_call: NA; clone_size: NA; cdr3_nt: TGTGCCAGCAGTTTTGACTCCCACGGGACCCAGTACTTC; cdr3_aa: CASSFDSHGTQYF
j_call: TRBJ1-1; v_call: TRBV19; d_call: TRBD1; clone_size: once; cdr3_nt: TGTGCCACCCGGGGCAGGGGGGACACTGAAGCTTTCTTT; cdr3_aa: CATRGRGDTEAFF
j_call: TRBJ2-1; v_call: TRBV4-3; d_call: NA; clone_size: NA; cdr3_nt: TGCGCCAGCAGCCAAGCCTCGAGCTCCTACAATGAGCAGTTCTTC; cdr3_aa: CASSQASSSYNEQFF
j_call: TRBJ2-7; v_call: TRBV6-5; d_call: NA; clone_size: NA; cdr3_nt: TGTGCCAGCAGCCAAGGGACTGTCCCCTACGAGCAGTACTTC; cdr3_aa: CASSQGTVPYEQYF